The 9 T cell receptor beta chains presented below share a single source sample, sequenced in a study of T cells in Graves' hyperthyroidism and ophthalmopathy. Amplification of TCR beta CDR3 regions used RNA as the template. The HTBI primer set drove a first-round RT-PCR of the TCR CDR3. TCRdb analysed the multiplex PCR reads with MiXCR anew, one entry per CDR3 protein. The table lists approximately 300,000 distinct CDR3 sequences, about 18% of them singletons. Sequenced sample: blood. The origin of the receptors is a woman between 55 and 75 years old with Graves' ophthalmopathy.

This clonotype has at least ten counts. V usage is TRBV7-2 and J usage is TRBJ2-7; D not certain. The ends were cut back, 5 bases at V and 1 base at J, with 9 bases in the middle. The CDR3 sequence is 13 residues long. Germline CDR1 and CDR2: SGHTA and FQGNSA. CDR3 nucleotide sequence: TGTGCCAGCAGCCGCGCAGGATCCTACGAGCAGTACTTC. Its protein product is CASSRAGSYEQYF.

The chain uses TRBV12-3 or TRBV12-4 and TRBJ1-3; 8 bases fit TRBD1. The CDR3 loop spans 17 amino acids. The ends lost 7 bases at V and 0 bases at J; junction bases unmatched: 11. The chain's CDR3 is CASTRTGSLLSGNTIYF. CDR3 nucleotide sequence: TGTGCCAGCACCAGGACAGGGAGCCTACTCTCTGGAAACACCATATATTTT.

This clonotype appeared a few times. V gene TRBV5-1 combines with J gene TRBJ2-5, with 9 bases aligning to TRBD2. The trim removed 4 bases at V and 2 bases at J, leaving 9 bases unmatched. Germline CDR1 SGHRS, CDR2 YFSETQ. The CDR3 consists of 16 residues. The CDR3, as DNA: TGCGCCAGCAGCATTTCCGGGACTAGCAATCAAGAGACCCAGTACTTC. Its protein product is CASSISGTSNQETQYF.

This clonotype was counted a few times. This chain connects TRBV19 to TRBJ1-6; 9 bases map to TRBD1. The CDR3 totals 16 residues. The germline CDR1 and CDR2 sequences are LNHDA and SQIVND (reference sequence). J gave up 7 bases and V 3 bases, and 7 bases lay outside the gene matches. The CDR3 is CASSMAGTGMNSPLHF. For the CDR3, the DNA is TGTGCCAGTAGTATGGCAGGGACAGGGATGAATTCACCCCTCCACTTT.

The chain couples TRBV11-2 to TRBJ1-4; D call uncertain. V was trimmed by 1 base and J by 3 bases, leaving 9 bases between them. Germline-derived CDR1 and CDR2 are SGHAT and FQNNGV. The CDR3 is 15 residues long. CDR3 in DNA: TGTGCCAGCAGCTTAGGGGTGGGGTCTAATGAAAAACTGTTTTTT. This sequence encodes CASSLGVGSNEKLFF.

This clonotype was detected a few times. The rearrangement joins TRBV6-2 or TRBV6-3 to TRBJ1-6; D remains ambiguous. CDR3 length: 13 amino acids. Germline V gives CDR1 MNHEY, CDR2 SVGEGT. The V and J ends lost 2 bases and 13 bases respectively, with 12 bases between them. As DNA, the CDR3 is TGTGCCAGCAGTTACGGGCCGTCGGGGCCCCTCCACTTT. This encodes CASSYGPSGPLHF.

This clonotype was counted at least ten times. This chain's CDR3 is CASSPRPESEQYF. The CDR3 DNA reads as TGTGCCAGCTCACCCCGGCCGGAGAGCGAGCAGTACTTC. This rearrangement joins TRBV18 to TRBJ2-7, with D unclear. The CDR3 sequence is 13 residues long. V lost 3 bases and J lost 6, with 12 bases in between. CDR1 KGHSH and CDR2 LQKENI come from the germline V gene.

On this clonotype itself: A much larger clone sits a single nucleotide away, making a read error possible. The rearrangement joins TRBV28 to TRBJ2-3; 7 bases align to TRBD2. This CDR3 contains 16 residues. From germline, CDR1 is MDHEN and CDR2 SYDVKM. J gave up 4 bases and V 3 bases, and 10 bases lay outside the gene matches. DNA of the CDR3: TGTGCCAGCAGTTTGACTAGCAGGAAGTTATCAGATACGCAGTATTTT. The encoded protein is CASSLTSRKLSDTQYF.

This chain uses TRBV5-1 with TRBJ1-3; possible D gene TRBD1, 6 bases. The CDR3 has 13 amino acids. Trimming left V 5 bases short and J 0 bases short, with 6 bases between. CDR1 and CDR2 from the germline V gene are SGHRS and YFSETQ. DNA for the CDR3: TGCGCCAGCAGGGACAGCTCTGGAAACACCATATATTTT. It specifies CASRDSSGNTIYF.